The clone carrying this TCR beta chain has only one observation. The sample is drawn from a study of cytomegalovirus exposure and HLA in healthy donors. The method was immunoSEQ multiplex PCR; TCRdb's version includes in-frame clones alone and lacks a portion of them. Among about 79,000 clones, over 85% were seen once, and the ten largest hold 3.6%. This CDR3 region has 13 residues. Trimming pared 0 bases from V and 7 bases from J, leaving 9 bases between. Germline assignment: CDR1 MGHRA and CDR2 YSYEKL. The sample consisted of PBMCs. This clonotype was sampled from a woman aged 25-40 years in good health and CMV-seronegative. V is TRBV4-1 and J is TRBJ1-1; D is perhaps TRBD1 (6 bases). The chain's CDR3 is CASSQDRGNEAFF. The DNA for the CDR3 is TGCGCCAGCAGCCAAGACAGGGGAAATGAAGCTTTCTTT.